What follows is one T cell receptor (beta chain) and its context. The antigen is not known. Autologous stem cell transplantation was followed by relapse in every patient, and brentuximab vedotin exposure varied. These data belong to a study of PD-1 blockade in classical Hodgkin lymphoma. Points from the study as a whole: In newly diagnosed patients, baseline TCR diversity was reportedly below that of healthy donors. The origin of the repertoire differences remains undefined, with disease activity or prior therapy as possible causes.

Using immunoSEQ multiplex PCR, the repertoire was profiled, and TCRdb retains in-frame clones only, with some absent. The data show approximately 160,000 clones, about four fifths seen once. This specimen consisted of peripheral blood mononuclear cells (PBMCs), obtained before the second cycle of nivolumab. The receptor comes from a human donor with classical Hodgkin lymphoma.

CDR3 sequence (DNA): TGTGCCAGCAGCCGCGGGGACAGGGGAGCGAGCATTCAGTACTTC. Residues: CASSRGDRGASIQYF. The chain has TRBV6-5 and TRBJ2-4; 10 bases agree with TRBD1. This CDR3 contains 15 residues. V trimming: 6 bases; J trimming: 9 bases; junction bases outside the gene matches: 11. Germline V gene sequence: CDR1 MNHEY, CDR2 SVGAGI.